Sequencing of this T cell receptor (beta chain) was carried out in a study of human T cells and chemical hapten exposure. TCRdb fed the RACE reads into MiXCR, producing one record per CDR3 protein. The profile shows some 360,000 distinct CDR3 sequences, 5.1% of them singletons. Study-level findings and limits: Significantly more large CDR3 similarity clusters were formed by expanded TCRs than by controls.

A word on this clonotype: Its antigen is undetermined.

Germline lookup yields CDR1 SNHLY and CDR2 FYNNEI. Trimming shortened V by 4 bases and J by 11 bases, and 12 bases separated the two germline ends. The CDR3 is 13 amino acids. Time point defined: pre-sensitization, week 0. Documented treatment: therapeutic diphenylcyclopropenone sensitization with weekly scalp DPC. Researchers extracted total RNA from unfractionated whole blood. The V gene is TRBV2, the J gene TRBJ1-6; the D gene is possibly TRBD1 (6 bases). This material consisted of whole blood, taken in connection with sensitization to the hapten diphenylcyclopropenone (DPC). This TCR came from a woman in her forties or fifties with alopecia areata. Some clones in this sample may be carry-over from other donors' samples. CDR3 DNA sequence: TGTGCCAGCAGTGTCAGGGGCAGGGCACCCCTCCACTTT. Protein sequence: CASSVRGRAPLHF.